This T cell receptor beta chain was documented in a study of chemoradiotherapy in HPV16-positive cancers. Profiling relied on immunoSEQ multiplex PCR, and the TCRdb table lists in-frame clones only, not all of them. The table includes about 23,000 clones, roughly 84% detected once. The CDR3 is 15 residues long. Trimming left V 11 bases short and J 2 bases short, with 20 bases between. Germline V gene lookup returns CDR1 ENHRY and CDR2 SYGVKD. V and J are TRBV10-3 and TRBJ2-3; D might be TRBD2 (7 bases). The TCR was taken from a human donor with HPV-associated anogenital cancer. This specimen was blood, taken from a patient who underwent chemoradiotherapy. This chain's CDR3 is CASRGGGGPTDTQYF. The DNA for the CDR3 is TGTGCCTCCCGAGGAGGGGGGGGCCCCACAGATACGCAGTATTTT.